This T cell receptor (beta chain) was recorded in a study of T cells in Graves' hyperthyroidism and ophthalmopathy. Study-level background: At the time of initial diagnosis and before any treatment, peripheral blood was collected.

In this sample, this clonotype turned up many times. Antigen unknown. The study's findings and limits: Blood shared most expanded thyroid clonotypes above 0.001. Before onset, by a median of about seven months, the model predicted ophthalmopathy.

Regions amplified from RNA transcripts were the TCR beta CDR3 regions. Researchers ran a first-round RT-PCR on the TCR CDR3 using the HTBI primer set. MiXCR was run by TCRdb on the multiplex PCR reads, yielding one entry per CDR3 protein. The table includes just under 750,000 distinct CDR3 sequences, approximately 36% detected once. The V gene's germline CDR1 is ENHRY and CDR2 SYGVKD. CDR3 size: 13 residues. J was trimmed by 5 bases and V by 4 bases; bases with no gene match: 5. The authors obtained PBMCs from 7.5 to 10 ml of fresh peripheral blood. The sample was blood. This receptor was identified in a middle-aged woman with Graves' hyperthyroidism. The chain couples TRBV10-3 to TRBJ2-7; 7 bases fit TRBD1. Here the CDR3 reads CAISGRTGDEQYF. The CDR3 DNA reads as TGTGCCATCAGTGGCCGGACAGGAGACGAGCAGTACTTC.